Sequencing of this T cell receptor beta chain was carried out in a study of blood T cell repertoires in COVID-19. About the study: Whether acute or convalescent, the COVID-19 samples came from the United States, Italy and Spain.

Under the authors' procedure: Nucleated cell counts were estimated from reference gene primer amplification. TCRdb keeps only in-frame clones here, not all; method: immunoSEQ multiplex PCR. Clone size and the V and J calls come from that table; the DNA yielded D and trimming. The sample consists of fewer than 350,000 clones, just under 85% of them appearing once. The sequence derives from a woman in her forties or fifties with active or convalescent COVID-19. The sample was peripheral blood.

CDR3 sequence reads: CASSIDINRVNTEAFF. CDR3 sequence (DNA): TGTGCCAGTAGTATAGACATAAACAGGGTGAACACTGAAGCTTTCTTT. The chain recombines TRBV19 with TRBJ1-1, with D possibly matching TRBD1 (6 bases). V shed 0 bases and J shed 0 bases, with 11 bases lying between them. The CDR3 has 16 residues. Looked up from germline, CDR1 is LNHDA and CDR2 is SQIVND (reference sequence).